Detailed here is one T cell receptor beta chain. This sample is part of a study of blood T cell repertoires in COVID-19. Germline loops: CDR1 MNHEY, CDR2 SVGEGT. The CDR3 extends over 18 amino acids. With 5 bases removed from V and 0 bases from J, the gap between germline ends came to 20 bases. Some clones are missing from TCRdb's copy, which holds only in-frame ones; the method was immunoSEQ multiplex PCR. Among about 95,000 clones listed, roughly 90% were seen once. Material for sequencing was peripheral blood. This TCR was sampled from a man aged 45-60 years with COVID-19, enrolled during active disease. The chain carries TRBV6-2 or TRBV6-3 and TRBJ2-1; possible D gene TRBD1, 6 bases. The CDR3 coding sequence is TGTGCCAGCAGTCCCGGGCCCGGGACAAAGAGCTCCTACAATGAGCAGTTCTTC. Its protein product is CASSPGPGTKSSYNEQFF.